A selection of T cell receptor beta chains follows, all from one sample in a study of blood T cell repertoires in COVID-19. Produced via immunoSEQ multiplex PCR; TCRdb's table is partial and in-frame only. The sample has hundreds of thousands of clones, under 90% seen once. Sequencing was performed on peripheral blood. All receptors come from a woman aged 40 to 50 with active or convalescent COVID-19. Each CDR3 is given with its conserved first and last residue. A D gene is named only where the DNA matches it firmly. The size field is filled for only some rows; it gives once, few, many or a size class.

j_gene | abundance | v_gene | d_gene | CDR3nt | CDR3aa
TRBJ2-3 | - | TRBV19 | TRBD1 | TGTGCCAGTATGGGGGACAGGGTCGGAGATACGCAGTATTTT | CASMGDRVGDTQYF
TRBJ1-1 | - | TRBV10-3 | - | TGTGCCATCAGCCAGAACACTGAAGCTTTCTTT | CAISQNTEAFF
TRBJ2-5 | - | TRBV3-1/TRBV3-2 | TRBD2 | TGTGCCAGCAGCCACTCTAGCGGACAAGAGACCCAGTACTTC | CASSHSSGQETQYF
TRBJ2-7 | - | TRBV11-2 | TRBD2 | TGTGCCAGCAGCTCATCTAGCGGGGGGAGCTCCTACGAGCAGTACTTC | CASSSSSGGSSYEQYF
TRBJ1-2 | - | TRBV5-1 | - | TGCGCCAGCAGCGAAGTCAGTAACTATGGCTACACCTTC | CASSEVSNYGYTF
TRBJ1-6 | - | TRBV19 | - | TGTGCCAGTAGTATCCCCCAAGCGGGGTCACCCCTCCACTTT | CASSIPQAGSPLHF
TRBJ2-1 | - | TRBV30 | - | TGTGCCTGGAGTGACTCAGCGGACGAGCAGTTCTTC | CAWSDSADEQFF
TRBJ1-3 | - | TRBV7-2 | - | TGTGCCAGCAACGCCGGAGGAGGAGGGGGAAACACCATATATTTT | CASNAGGGGGNTIYF
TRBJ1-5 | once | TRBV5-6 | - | TGTGCCAGCAGCTTGGGAGGGAGCCTCAATCAGCCCCAGCATTTT | CASSLGGSLNQPQHF
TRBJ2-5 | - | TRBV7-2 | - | TGTGCCAGCAGCTACGGGAATCAAGAGACCCAGTACTTC | CASSYGNQETQYF
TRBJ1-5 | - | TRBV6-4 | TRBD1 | TGTGCCACCTCGAAGGTGCAGGGGGTGACTCCCAATCAGCCCCAGCATTTT | CATSKVQGVTPNQPQHF
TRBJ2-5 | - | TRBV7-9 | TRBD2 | TGTGCCAGCAGCTCAGGGTTAACGGGAGGGAAGGAGACCCAGTACTTC | CASSSGLTGGKETQYF
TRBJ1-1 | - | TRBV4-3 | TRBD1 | TGCGCCAGCAGCCAGGTAGGGGGCTGGAGCGCAATGAACACTGAAGCTTTCTTT | CASSQVGGWSAMNTEAFF
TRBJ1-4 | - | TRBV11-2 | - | TGTGCCAGCAGCTCGACAGAGAATTATGAAAAACTGTTTTTT | CASSSTENYEKLFF
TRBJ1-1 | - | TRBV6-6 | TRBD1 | TGTGCCAGCAAATCCTTCCGGACAGGGAACACTGAAGCTTTCTTT | CASKSFRTGNTEAFF
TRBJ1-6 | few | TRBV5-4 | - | TGTGCCAGCAGGAAAGACAGCTATAATTCACCCCTCCACTTT | CASRKDSYNSPLHF
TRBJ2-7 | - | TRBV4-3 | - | TGCGCCAGCAGCCAAGACCCAGGAATCCACGAGCAGTACTTC | CASSQDPGIHEQYF
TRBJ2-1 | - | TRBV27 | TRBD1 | TGTGCCAGCAGTTTAACCCCTCAGGGGGCGCGATACAATGAGCAGTTCTTC | CASSLTPQGARYNEQFF
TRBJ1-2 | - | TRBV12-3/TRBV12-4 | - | TGTGCCAGCAGCCGGGGGAGAGGCTACACCTTC | CASSRGRGYTF
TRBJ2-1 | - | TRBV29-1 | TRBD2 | TGCAGCGCTAATAGCGGGAACTTCTACAATGAGCAGTTCTTC | CSANSGNFYNEQFF
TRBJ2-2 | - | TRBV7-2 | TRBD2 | TGTGCCAGCAGCCCGGGACTAGCGGGAGGGTCCGGGGAGCTGTTTTTT | CASSPGLAGGSGELFF
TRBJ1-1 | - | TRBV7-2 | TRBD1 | TGTGCCAGCAGCACGTTGGGACAGGGAGGGACTGAAGCTTTCTTT | CASSTLGQGGTEAFF
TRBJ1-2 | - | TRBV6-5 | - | TGTGCCAGCAGGGCTGGGGGGGTACAGGGCTACACCTTC | CASRAGGVQGYTF
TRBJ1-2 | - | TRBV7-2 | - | TGTGCCAGCAGCCCAGCTAACTATGGCTACACCTTC | CASSPANYGYTF
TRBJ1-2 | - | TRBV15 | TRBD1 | TGTGCCACCAGCAGGGACAGGGGAGCTAACTATGGCTACACCTTC | CATSRDRGANYGYTF
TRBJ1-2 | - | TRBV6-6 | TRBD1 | TGTGCCAGCATTAATAGTGTAGGGGGCGACTATGGCTACACCTTC | CASINSVGGDYGYTF
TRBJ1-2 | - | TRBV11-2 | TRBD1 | TGTGCCAGCAGCCTAACAGGGGGGAACTATGGCTACACCTTT | CASSLTGGNYGYTF
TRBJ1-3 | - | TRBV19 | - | TGTGCCAGTAGCTTAACAGGGAGAAACACCATATATTTT | CASSLTGRNTIYF
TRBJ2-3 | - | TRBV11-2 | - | TGTGCCAGCAGCTTCGTCCTCGGGGAATCTAGCACAGATACGCAGTATTTT | CASSFVLGESSTDTQYF
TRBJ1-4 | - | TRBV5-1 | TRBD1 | TGCGCCAGCAGCAACCGACAGGGGGGGTCTAATGAAAAACTGTTTTTT | CASSNRQGGSNEKLFF